This is a list of T cell receptor beta chains from one sample in a study of monozygotic twins with inflammatory bowel disease. TCRdb reprocessed the 5' RACE reads and stores each CDR3 protein as one record, lacking DNA. The sample table sets out nearly 450,000 distinct CDR3 sequences. What was sequenced was blood. Every receptor here comes from a human donor with ulcerative colitis or Crohn's disease, or a healthy co-twin of an affected twin (not recorded which). CDR3s include the opening cysteine and the closing phenylalanine or tryptophan. The order of the fields is V gene, J gene, CDR3 protein.

V: TRBV12-5; J: TRBJ2-2; CDR3: CASGPAGLAELFF
V: TRBV29-1; J: TRBJ2-2; CDR3: CSGIQESGELFF
V: TRBV20-1; J: TRBJ1-1; CDR3: CSALRNRAGEAFF
V: TRBV6-2/TRBV6-3; J: TRBJ2-7; CDR3: CASTQGGSSYEQYF
V: TRBV27; J: TRBJ1-5; CDR3: CASSSSDRVIQPQHF
V: TRBV7-3; J: TRBJ2-1; CDR3: CASSSPGLAGAYNEQFF
V: TRBV11-1; J: TRBJ1-3; CDR3: CASSPDRGQSLGVLGNTIYF
V: TRBV10-3; J: TRBJ1-2; CDR3: CAITNGPQQNYGYTF
V: TRBV7-2; J: TRBJ2-7; CDR3: CASSPMTGGSYEQYF
V: TRBV7-2; J: TRBJ2-1; CDR3: CASSFGEGYNEQFF
V: TRBV29-1; J: TRBJ2-1; CDR3: CSVGLAGGYNEQFF
V: TRBV11-2; J: TRBJ2-1; CDR3: CASSSLAGANEQFF
V: TRBV20-1; J: TRBJ2-6; CDR3: CSARDRASSGANVLTF
V: TRBV12-3/TRBV12-4; J: TRBJ2-2; CDR3: CASSFQSGELFF
V: TRBV5-5; J: TRBJ1-5; CDR3: CASSFGYNGQPQHF
V: TRBV5-4; J: TRBJ2-1; CDR3: CASSLYRGHEQFF